These 22 T cell receptor beta chains came from one sample sequenced in a study of T-cell memory formation after mild COVID-19. TCRdb redid the calling of the 5' RACE reads with MiXCR, one entry per CDR3 protein. The sample records about 350,000 distinct CDR3 sequences, roughly 15% being singletons. The sample taken for sequencing was PBMCs or a T cell subset sorted from them (not recorded which). The receptors shown here come from a man aged 18-30 years who had mild COVID-19 (a few samples of this study predate the infection). Cell type and time point are not known.

This clonotype has just a few counts. The chain carries TRBV18 and TRBJ1-5, with TRBD1 matching over 10 bases. Germline CDR1 and CDR2: KGHSH and LQKENI. The CDR3 runs to 14 residues. J gave up 6 bases and V 4 bases, and 3 bases lay outside the gene matches. The CDR3 protein is CASSLGDRGQPQHF. The CDR3 bases are TGTGCCAGCTCACTGGGGGACAGGGGTCAGCCCCAGCATTTT. Full variable domain (remainder filled in from reference TRBV18 and TRBJ1-5): NAGVMQNPRHLVRRRGQEARLRCSPMKGHSHVYWYRQLPEEGLKFMVYLQKENIIDESGMPKERFSAEFPKEGPSILRIQQVVRGDSAAYFCASSLGDRGQPQHFGDGTRLSIL.

The rearrangement uses TRBV12-3 or TRBV12-4 and TRBJ2-1; a possible D gene is TRBD2 (5 bases). With 7 bases removed from V and 3 bases from J, the gap between germline ends came to 13 bases. The CDR3 spans 14 residues. CDR3: CASTSLGVYNEQFF. CDR3 DNA: TGTGCCAGCACTTCCCTCGGGGTCTACAATGAGCAGTTCTTC.

The chain is built from TRBV7-2 and TRBJ2-1, with TRBD2 matching 10 bases. Germline V gene data show CDR1 as SGHTA and CDR2 as FQGNSA. This CDR3 is built from 15 residues. The V and J ends lost 5 bases and 3 bases, in that order; junction bases with no gene match: 4. CDR3 DNA: TGTGCCAGCAGCGCCCAGCGGGGGGGCTACAATGAGCAGTTCTTC. Translated, it gives CASSAQRGGYNEQFF.

The chain recombines TRBV20-1 with TRBJ2-7; 9 bases agree with TRBD1. V dropped 3 bases and J dropped 3; count of bases not matched to a gene: 0. Germline V gene lookup returns CDR1 DFQATT and CDR2 SNEGSKA (reference sequence). The CDR3 extends over 12 amino acids. Here the CDR3 DNA reads TGCAGTGCTAGGACAGGGGGCTACGAGCAGTACGTC. This encodes CSARTGGYEQYV.

J is TRBJ2-7 and V is TRBV18; 7 bases line up with TRBD1. V trimming: 6 bases; J trimming: 2 bases; junction bases outside the gene matches: 7. CDR1 is KGHSH and CDR2 is LQKENI in the germline V gene. There are 14 residues in the CDR3. The DNA for the CDR3 is TGTGCCAGCTCCCAACAGGGGCAAACCTACGAGCAGTACGTC. Protein sequence: CASSQQGQTYEQYV.

This clonotype was detected ten times or more. The J gene is TRBJ1-5, the V gene TRBV18; D remains ambiguous. V gave up 3 bases and J gave up 2 bases, with 11 bases separating them. Looked up from germline, CDR1 is KGHSH and CDR2 is LQKENI. This CDR3 contains 15 residues. The CDR3 reads CASSPVPIGNQPQHF. The CDR3 bases are TGTGCCAGCTCACCTGTACCTATTGGCAATCAGCCCCAGCATTTT.

V is TRBV20-1 and J is TRBJ2-7; possibly TRBD1 or TRBD2 for D (6 bases each). The CDR3 has 13 amino acids. Germline V gene sequence: CDR1 DFQATT, CDR2 SNEGSKA (reference sequence). The V gene lost 6 bases and the J gene lost 0 bases, with 12 bases spanning the gap. This chain's CDR3 is CSARGGPSYEQYV. CDR3 DNA sequence: TGCAGTGCACGTGGGGGGCCCTCCTACGAGCAGTACGTC.

This chain links TRBV28 with TRBJ1-2; no definite D call. This CDR3 has 11 amino acids. Trimming stripped 6 bases from V and 7 bases from J, with 9 bases between. Germline V gene data show CDR1 as MDHEN and CDR2 as SYDVKM. CDR3 amino acids: CASRGRTGYTF. The CDR3 coding sequence is TGTGCCAGCAGGGGCAGGACTGGCTACACCTTC.

This clonotype appeared a few times. In DNA form, the CDR3 reads TGTGCCAGCAGCCCCCGGGACCCAAGCACAGATACGCAGTATTTT. Translating gives CASSPRDPSTDTQYF. The chain is built from TRBV3-1 and TRBJ2-3; perhaps D is TRBD1 or TRBD2 (5 bases each). Germline assignment: CDR1 LGHDT and CDR2 YNNKEL (reference sequence). V shed 4 bases and J shed 0 bases, with 11 bases lying between them. The length of the CDR3 is 15 residues.

This clonotype has a handful of counts. The chain uses TRBV6-6 and TRBJ2-6; 8 bases line up with TRBD1. This CDR3 has 15 residues. V dropped 6 bases and J dropped 3; count of bases not matched to a gene: 4. Per germline, CDR1 MNHNY and CDR2 SVGAGI (reference sequence). CDR3 amino acids: CASSRQGNGANVLTF. The CDR3 DNA sequence: TGTGCCAGCAGCCGACAGGGGAATGGGGCCAACGTCCTGACTTTC.

This chain uses TRBV5-8 with TRBJ2-7, with no clear D. CDR3 size: 13 residues. V was trimmed by 0 bases and J by 4 bases, leaving 8 bases between them. Germline CDR1 SGHTS, CDR2 YDEGEE. Here the CDR3 DNA reads TGTGCCAGCAGCTTGGCCCACTTTTACGAGCAGTACGTC. The encoded protein is CASSLAHFYEQYV.

This chain connects TRBV28 to TRBJ2-1; TRBD1 aligns across 10 bases. This CDR3 region has 13 residues. Germline CDR1 is MDHEN and CDR2 is SYDVKM. Trimming took 10 bases from V and 9 from J; bases not matched to a gene: 9. This CDR3 is CATLGQGSSEQFF. In nucleotides, the CDR3 is TGTGCCACCCTGGGACAGGGGTCGTCTGAGCAGTTCTTC.

The gene calls are TRBV20-1 and TRBJ2-7; 8 bases are a match to TRBD2. The germline V gene has CDR1 DFQATT and CDR2 SNEGSKA (reference sequence). There are 14 residues in the CDR3. Trimming cost V 6 bases and J 3 bases; bases outside gene matches: 10. In nucleotides, the CDR3 is TGCAGTGCACCCCGGGGGACTAGTGTCTACGAGCAGTACGTC. It translates to CSAPRGTSVYEQYV.

This rearrangement joins TRBV20-1 to TRBJ2-1; D may be TRBD1 (6 bases). The J call may be faulty, since TRBJ2-5 better matches the DNA end. Germline V lookup: CDR1 DFQATT, CDR2 SNEGSKA (reference sequence). This CDR3 spans 15 amino acids. CDR3 sequence (DNA): TGCAGTGCTACACCTGGCTCAGGGGCGCAAGAGACCCAGTACTTC. Translated: CSATPGSGAQETQYF.

This clonotype was seen at least ten times. This sequence joins TRBV7-9 and TRBJ1-4, with 12 nucleotides matching TRBD1. Germline CDR1 reads SEHNR; CDR2 reads FQNEAQ (reference sequence). There are 15 residues in the CDR3. Trimming at V came to 3 bases and at J to 8 bases, leaving 4 bases not matched to a gene. DNA for the CDR3: TGTGCCAGCAGCTTTCCCGGGACAGGGGGCGAAAAACTGTTTTTT. Translation: CASSFPGTGGEKLFF.

V usage is TRBV5-6 and J usage is TRBJ2-5; D not certain. V was pared by 7 bases and J by 4 bases, with 8 bases between. The length of the CDR3 is 11 residues. Per the germline V gene, CDR1 is SGHDT and CDR2 is YYEEEE. This CDR3 is CASDRGETQYF. In nucleotides, the CDR3 is TGTGCCAGCGACCGAGGAGAGACCCAGTACTTC.

Only one count was recorded for this clonotype. At one boundary the junction diverges from the germline segment, which might be a read error. This chain connects TRBV19 to TRBJ2-6; the D gene is possibly TRBD2 (6 bases). Germline CDR1 reads LNHDA; CDR2 reads SQIVND (reference sequence). This CDR3 region has 19 residues. The CDR3, as DNA: TGTGCCAGTGGTATAGTGGGGGGAAGTTTACCCTCTGGGGCCAACGTCCTGACTTTC. Amino acid sequence: CASGIVGGSLPSGANVLTF.

This clonotype turned up a few times. The chain links TRBV2 to TRBJ2-5; D perhaps matches TRBD1 (6 bases). CDR3 length: 15 amino acids. Trimming took off 7 bases at V and 1 base at J, with 16 bases between the two ends. Germline V lookup: CDR1 SNHLY, CDR2 FYNNEI. The CDR3 spells CASKRQGLFQETQYF. DNA for the CDR3: TGTGCCAGCAAACGCCAGGGGCTCTTCCAAGAGACCCAGTACTTC.

This clonotype was observed a few times. The rearrangement links TRBV25-1 to TRBJ2-1; D gene ambiguous. The V end was cut by 3 bases, the J end by 4 bases, with 13 bases between. CDR1 MGHDK and CDR2 SYGVNS come from the germline V gene. This CDR3 region has 15 residues. CDR3 DNA: TGTGCCAGCAGTGACGACACCCGGCCATACAATGAGCAGTTCTTC. Its protein is CASSDDTRPYNEQFF.

This clonotype was seen repeatedly, ten times or more. The chain combines TRBV7-9 with TRBJ2-5; D remains ambiguous. The CDR3 consists of 13 residues. The ends were cut back, 5 bases at V and 1 base at J, with 8 bases in the middle. Germline assignment: CDR1 SEHNR and CDR2 FQNEAQ (reference sequence). CDR3 sequence (DNA): TGTGCCAGCAGCCTCCCGGGCCAAGAGACCCAGTACTTC. Translation gives CASSLPGQETQYF.

This clonotype was recorded many times. The chain carries TRBV5-1 and TRBJ2-7; possibly TRBD1 for D (7 bases). CDR1 and CDR2 from the germline V gene are SGHRS and YFSETQ. CDR3 length equals 14 residues. V was shortened by 4 bases and J by 2 bases, with 13 bases between the two germline ends. Written as DNA, the CDR3 is TGCGCCAGCAGCGGGCGGGACAGCGCCTACGAGCAGTACTTC. It translates to CASSGRDSAYEQYF. Supplemented by reference TRBV5-1 and TRBJ2-7, the full variable domain reads KAGVTQTPRYLIKTRGQQVTLSCSPISGHRSVSWYQQTPGQGLQFLFEYFSETQRNKGNFPGRFSGRQFSNSRSEMNVSTLELGDSALYLCASSGRDSAYEQYFGPGTRLTVT.

This clonotype was seen a handful of times. The CDR3 loop reads CASSYFGIGGRDEQYF. CDR3 bases: TGTGCCAGCAGTTACTTCGGGATCGGGGGGCGCGACGAGCAGTACTTC. The chain has TRBV6-2 or TRBV6-3 and TRBJ2-7; D may be TRBD2 (7 bases). Trimming removed 1 base at V and 5 bases at J, with 18 bases between. The V gene's germline CDR1 is MNHEY and CDR2 SVGEGT. The length of the CDR3 is 16 residues.